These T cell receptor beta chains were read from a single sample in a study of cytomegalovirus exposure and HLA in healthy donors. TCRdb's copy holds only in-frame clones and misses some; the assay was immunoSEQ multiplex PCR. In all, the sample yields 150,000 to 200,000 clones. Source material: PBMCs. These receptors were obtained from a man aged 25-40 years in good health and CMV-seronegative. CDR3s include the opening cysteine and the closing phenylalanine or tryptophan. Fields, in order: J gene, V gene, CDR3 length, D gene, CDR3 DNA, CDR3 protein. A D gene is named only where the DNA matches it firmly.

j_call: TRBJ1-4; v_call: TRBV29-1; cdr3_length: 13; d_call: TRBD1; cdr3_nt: TGCAGCGCCCCGGACAGGGGGCACGAAAAACTGTTTTTT; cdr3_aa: CSAPDRGHEKLFF
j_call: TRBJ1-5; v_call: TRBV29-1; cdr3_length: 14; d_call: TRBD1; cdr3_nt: TGCAGCGTGACAGGGTCGGGAGGGAATCAGCCCCAGCATTTT; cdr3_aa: CSVTGSGGNQPQHF
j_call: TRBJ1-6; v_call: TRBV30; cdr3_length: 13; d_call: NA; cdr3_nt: TGTGCCTGGAGTGTAGGGGTCGGTTCACCCCTCCACTTT; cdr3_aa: CAWSVGVGSPLHF
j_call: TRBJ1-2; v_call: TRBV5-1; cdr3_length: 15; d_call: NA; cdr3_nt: TGCGCCAGCAGCTCATCGACAGAGCCAGGGCATGGCTACACCTTC; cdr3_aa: CASSSSTEPGHGYTF
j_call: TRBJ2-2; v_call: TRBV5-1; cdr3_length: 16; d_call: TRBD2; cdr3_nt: TGCGCCAGCAGCTTTTTCCCTAGCGGAAACACCGGGGAGCTGTTTTTT; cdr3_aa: CASSFFPSGNTGELFF
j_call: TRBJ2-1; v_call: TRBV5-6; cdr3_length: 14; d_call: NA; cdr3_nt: TGTGCCAGCAGCTTGGGACTATCTTACAATGAGCAGTTCTTC; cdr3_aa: CASSLGLSYNEQFF
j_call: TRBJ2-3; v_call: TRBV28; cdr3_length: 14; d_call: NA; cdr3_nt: TGTGCCAGCACCCAGGCAGGGGTCACAGATACGCAGTATTTT; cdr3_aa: CASTQAGVTDTQYF
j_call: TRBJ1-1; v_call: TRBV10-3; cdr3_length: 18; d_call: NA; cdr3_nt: TGTGCCATCAGTGAGTCTCACGGGAGGGGGTGGGAAAACACTGAAGCTTTCTTT; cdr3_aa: CAISESHGRGWENTEAFF
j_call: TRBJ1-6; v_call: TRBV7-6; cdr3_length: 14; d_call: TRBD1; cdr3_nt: TGTGCCAGCAGCTCCAACCAGGGGGCTTCACCCCTCCACTTT; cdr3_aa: CASSSNQGASPLHF
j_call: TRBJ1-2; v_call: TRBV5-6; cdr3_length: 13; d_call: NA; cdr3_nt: TGTGCCAGCAGCACCGGGGTAAACTATGGCTACACCTTC; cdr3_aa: CASSTGVNYGYTF
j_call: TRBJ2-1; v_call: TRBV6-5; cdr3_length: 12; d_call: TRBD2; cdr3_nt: TGTGCCAGCAGTTACACGGGAGGGCCCAAATTCTTC; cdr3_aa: CASSYTGGPKFF
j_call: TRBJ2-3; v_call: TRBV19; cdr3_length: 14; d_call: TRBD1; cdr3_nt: TGTGCCAGTAGTCCCCGCCAGGGGGCAGATACGCAGTATTTT; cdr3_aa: CASSPRQGADTQYF
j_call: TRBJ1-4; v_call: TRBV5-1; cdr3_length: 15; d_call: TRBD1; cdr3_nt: TGCGCCAGCAGCAGTATCACAGGGGCGGGCGAAAAACTGTTTTTT; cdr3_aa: CASSSITGAGEKLFF
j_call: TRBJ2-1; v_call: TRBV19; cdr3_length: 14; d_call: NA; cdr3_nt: TGTGCCAGTAATCAGGAGGGTGTTGACAATGAGCAGTTCTTC; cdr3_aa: CASNQEGVDNEQFF
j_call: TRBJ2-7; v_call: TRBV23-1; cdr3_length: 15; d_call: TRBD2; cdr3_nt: TGCGCCAGCACCCAACCCCCTAGCGGGGATTACGAGCAGTACTTC; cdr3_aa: CASTQPPSGDYEQYF
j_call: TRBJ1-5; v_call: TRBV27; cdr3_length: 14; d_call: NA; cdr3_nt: TGTGCCAGCAACACTCTGGGGGGTCCCCAGCCCCAGCATTTT; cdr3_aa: CASNTLGGPQPQHF
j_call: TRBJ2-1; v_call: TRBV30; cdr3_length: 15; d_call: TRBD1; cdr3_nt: TGTGCCACCACAAGGGACAGGTTCTCCTACAATGAGCAGTTCTTC; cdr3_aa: CATTRDRFSYNEQFF
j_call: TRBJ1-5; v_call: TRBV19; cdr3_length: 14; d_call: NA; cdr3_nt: TGTGCCAGTAGTCACCGGGTCGGCAATCAGCCCCAGCATTTT; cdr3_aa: CASSHRVGNQPQHF
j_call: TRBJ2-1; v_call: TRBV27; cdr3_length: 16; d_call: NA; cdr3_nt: TGTGCCAGCAGTTTTGATCCTCGGAGGATTCACAATGAGCAGTTCTTC; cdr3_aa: CASSFDPRRIHNEQFF
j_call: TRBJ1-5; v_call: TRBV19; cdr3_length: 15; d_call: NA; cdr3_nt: TGTGCCAGTAGTATAGGAGCGGGGGGAGGCCAGCCCCAGCATTTT; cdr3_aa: CASSIGAGGGQPQHF
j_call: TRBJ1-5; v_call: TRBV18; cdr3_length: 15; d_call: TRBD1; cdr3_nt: TGTGCCAGCTCACCGGACAGGGGTAGCAATCAGCCCCAGCATTTT; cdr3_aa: CASSPDRGSNQPQHF
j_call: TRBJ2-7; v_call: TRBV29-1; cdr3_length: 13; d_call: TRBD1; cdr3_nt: TGCAGCGTTGAAGGGACAGGGGGAAACGAGCAGTACTTC; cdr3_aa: CSVEGTGGNEQYF
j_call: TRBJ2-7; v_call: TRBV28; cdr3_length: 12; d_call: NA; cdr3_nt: TGTGCCAGCAGTTTAGAGACCTACGAGCAGTACTTC; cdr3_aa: CASSLETYEQYF
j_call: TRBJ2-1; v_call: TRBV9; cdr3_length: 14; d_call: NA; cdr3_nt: TGTGCCAGCAGCGGTTGGGCGACCCACAATGAGCAGTTCTTC; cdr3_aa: CASSGWATHNEQFF
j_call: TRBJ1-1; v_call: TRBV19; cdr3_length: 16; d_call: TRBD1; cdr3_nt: TGTGCCAGTAGTACCCCCCGTACAGGGGGGGGGACTGAAGCTTTCTTT; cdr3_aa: CASSTPRTGGGTEAFF
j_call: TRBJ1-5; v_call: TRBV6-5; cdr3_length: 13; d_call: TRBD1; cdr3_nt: TGTGCCACCCGACAGGGTTACGGTCAGCCCCAGCATTTT; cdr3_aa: CATRQGYGQPQHF
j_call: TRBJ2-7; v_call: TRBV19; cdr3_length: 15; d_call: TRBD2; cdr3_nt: TGTGCCAGTAAGATACGGGCGGGGGGCTCCTACGAGCAGTACTTC; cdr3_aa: CASKIRAGGSYEQYF
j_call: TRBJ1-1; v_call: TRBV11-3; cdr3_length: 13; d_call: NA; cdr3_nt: TGTGCCAGCATGGAGGGTCCGGGCACTGAAGCTGTCTTT; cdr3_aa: CASMEGPGTEAVF
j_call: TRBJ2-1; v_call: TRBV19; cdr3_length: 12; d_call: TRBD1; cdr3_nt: TGTGCCAGTCAGGACAGGGCTGGGGAGCAGTTCTTC; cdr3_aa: CASQDRAGEQFF
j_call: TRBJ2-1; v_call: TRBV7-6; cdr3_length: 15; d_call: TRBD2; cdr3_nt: TGTGCCAGCAGCTTGAGAAGGCTAGCGGGGGGGCTTGTATTCTTC; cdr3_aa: CASSLRRLAGGLVFF
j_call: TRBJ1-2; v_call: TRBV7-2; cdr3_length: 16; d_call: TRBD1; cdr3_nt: TGTGCCAGCAGCTTAGCTGCGGGACAGGGGGCCTATGGCTACACCTTC; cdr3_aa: CASSLAAGQGAYGYTF
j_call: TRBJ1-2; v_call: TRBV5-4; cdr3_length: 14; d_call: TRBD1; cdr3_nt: TGTGCCAGCAGCCCAGGGGGGTCCAACTATGGCTACACCTTC; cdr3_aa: CASSPGGSNYGYTF
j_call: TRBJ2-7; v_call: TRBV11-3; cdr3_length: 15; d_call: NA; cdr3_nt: TGTGCCAGCAGCTTACGAGGACAGAGCTCCTACGAGCAGTACTTC; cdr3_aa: CASSLRGQSSYEQYF
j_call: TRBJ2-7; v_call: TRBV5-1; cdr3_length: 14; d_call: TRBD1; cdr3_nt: TGCGCCAGCAGCGCCAGACAGGGGGCCTACGAGCAGTACTTC; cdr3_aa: CASSARQGAYEQYF
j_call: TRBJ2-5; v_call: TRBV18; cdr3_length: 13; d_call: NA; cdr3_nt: TGTGCCAGCTCACCTTCGCGGGTGGAAGAGCAGTACTTC; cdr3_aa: CASSPSRVEEQYF
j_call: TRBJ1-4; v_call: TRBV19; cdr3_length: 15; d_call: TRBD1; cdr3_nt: TGTGCCAGTAGTACCTCCGGGACAGTGGAGGAAAAACTGTTTTTT; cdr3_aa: CASSTSGTVEEKLFF
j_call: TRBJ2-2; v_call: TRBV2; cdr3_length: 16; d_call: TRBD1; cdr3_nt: TGTGCCAGCAGTAGAGAGGGACAGGCGAACACCGGGGAGCTGTTTTTT; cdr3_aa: CASSREGQANTGELFF
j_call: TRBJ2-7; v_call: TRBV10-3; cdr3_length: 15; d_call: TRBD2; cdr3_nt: TGTGCCATCAGTAAGACTAGCGGCGGTCCTTACGAGCAGTACTTC; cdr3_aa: CAISKTSGGPYEQYF
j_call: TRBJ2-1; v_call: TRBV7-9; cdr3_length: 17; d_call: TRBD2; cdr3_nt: TGTGCCAGCAGCCCCGTCCCAGCGGGAGTGACCTACAATGAGCAGTTCTTC; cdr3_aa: CASSPVPAGVTYNEQFF
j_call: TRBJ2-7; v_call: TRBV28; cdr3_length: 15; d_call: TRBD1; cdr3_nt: TGTGCCAGCAGTTTTACAGGGGCTGGCGGGTACGAGCAGTACTTC; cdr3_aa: CASSFTGAGGYEQYF
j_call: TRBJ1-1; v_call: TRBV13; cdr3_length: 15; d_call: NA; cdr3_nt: TGTGCCAGCAGCTTAGGACGACAGGCGATCACTGAAGCTTTCTTT; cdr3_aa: CASSLGRQAITEAFF
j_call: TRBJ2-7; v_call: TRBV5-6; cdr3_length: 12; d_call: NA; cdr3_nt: TGTGCCAGCAGCTTAAATTTCCGCGAGCAGTACTTC; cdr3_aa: CASSLNFREQYF
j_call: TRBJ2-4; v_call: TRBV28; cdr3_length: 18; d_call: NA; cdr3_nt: TGTGCCAGCAGTTTTGCCCTCCTTGCAGGTGTAGCCAAAAACATTCAGTACTTC; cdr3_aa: CASSFALLAGVAKNIQYF
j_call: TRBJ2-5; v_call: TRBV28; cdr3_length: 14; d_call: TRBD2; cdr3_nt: TGTGCCAGCAGGGGGAGGGGTCTGGGTGAGACCCAGTACTTC; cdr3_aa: CASRGRGLGETQYF
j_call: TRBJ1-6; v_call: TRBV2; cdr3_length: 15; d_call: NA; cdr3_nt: TGTGCCAGCAGTGAATACAGCTCCTATAATTCACCCCTCCACTTT; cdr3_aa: CASSEYSSYNSPLHF
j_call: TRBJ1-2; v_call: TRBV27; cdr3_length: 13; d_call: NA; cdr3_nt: TGTGCCAGCAGTCGCCCAGGGAACTATGGCTACACCTTC; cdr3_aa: CASSRPGNYGYTF
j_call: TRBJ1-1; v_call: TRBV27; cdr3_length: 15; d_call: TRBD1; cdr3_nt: TGTGCCAGCAGTCCAAAACAGGGGGCGGTGACTGAAGCTTTCTTT; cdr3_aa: CASSPKQGAVTEAFF
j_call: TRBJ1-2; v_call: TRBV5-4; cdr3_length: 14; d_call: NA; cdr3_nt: TGTGCCACTGAACCTCAGGGCCAAATCAGTGGCTACACCTTC; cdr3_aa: CATEPQGQISGYTF
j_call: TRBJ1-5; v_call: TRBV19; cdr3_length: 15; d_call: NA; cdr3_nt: TGTGCCAGTAGTATAGCACCCGGGAGGAATCAGCCCCAGCATTTT; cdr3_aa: CASSIAPGRNQPQHF
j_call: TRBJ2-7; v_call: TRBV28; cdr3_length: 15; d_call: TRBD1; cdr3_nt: TGTGCCAGCAGTTTGGGGGGGACAGGGTATAAGGAGCAGTACTTC; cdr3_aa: CASSLGGTGYKEQYF
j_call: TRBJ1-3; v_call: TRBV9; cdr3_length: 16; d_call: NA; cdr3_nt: TGTGCCAGCAGCGCCCAGGCAGGGATCTCTGGAAACACCATATATTTT; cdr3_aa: CASSAQAGISGNTIYF
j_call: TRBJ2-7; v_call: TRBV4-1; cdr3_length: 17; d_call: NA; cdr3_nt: TGCGCCAGCAGCCAAGGAATACTAGCTGCATCCTCCTACGAGCAGTACTTC; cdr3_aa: CASSQGILAASSYEQYF
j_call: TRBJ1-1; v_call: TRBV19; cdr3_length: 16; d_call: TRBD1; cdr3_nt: TGTGCCAGTAGTCTAGGACAGGGGGACTTGAACACTGAAGCTTTCTTT; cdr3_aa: CASSLGQGDLNTEAFF
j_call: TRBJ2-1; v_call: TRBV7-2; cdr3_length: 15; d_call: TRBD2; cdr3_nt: TGTGCCAGCAGCCCCTCGGGGGGGGACGGGAATGAGCAGTTCTTC; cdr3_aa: CASSPSGGDGNEQFF
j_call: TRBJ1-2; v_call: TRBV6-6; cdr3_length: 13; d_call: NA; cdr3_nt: TGTGCCAGCAGTGCACAGGGCTCTCGTGGCTACACCTTC; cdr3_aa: CASSAQGSRGYTF
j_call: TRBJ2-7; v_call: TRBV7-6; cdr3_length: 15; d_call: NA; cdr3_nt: TGTGCCAGCAGCTTAGGACAGTCGGGCAACTACGAGCAGTACTTC; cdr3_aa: CASSLGQSGNYEQYF